This T cell receptor beta chain originates from a study of CD8+ T cells in alopecia areata. Whole-study findings and limits: Elevated clonality characterized lesional scalp relative to normal scalp, particularly in alopecia totalis/universalis.

Trimming pared 0 bases from V and 4 bases from J, leaving 6 bases between. The CDR3 extends over 13 amino acids. Germline CDR1 SGHTA, CDR2 FQGNSA. Extraction of RNA preceded its reverse transcription into cDNA, which served as the sequencing template. Libraries were prepared by immunoSEQ multiplex PCR; TCRdb keeps only in-frame clonotypes and omits some of them. The profile covers hundreds of thousands of clones, with about two thirds appearing a single time and 0.95% to 1.5% taken by the ten largest. Concerning this clone itself: The antigen remains undetermined. This CDR3 is also generated by other DNA sequences in the sample.

The chain joins TRBV7-2 to TRBJ2-5, with D tentatively TRBD1 or TRBD2 (5 bases each). The input for sequencing was CD4+ T cells sorted from blood, taken at week 0. The receptor was isolated from a human donor with alopecia areata. The CDR3 sequence is CASSLAGTETQYF. DNA of the CDR3: TGTGCCAGCAGCTTAGCCGGGACAGAGACCCAGTACTTC.